This entry features one TCR beta chain sequence. Its antigen is still unknown. CD45RO negativity and positive selection for CCR7 defined naive CD8 cells, a population that excluded terminally differentiated effector memory CD45RA+ cells. The data originate from a study of shared clonotypes between healthy human individuals. About the research overall: The study used three CD4 naive, three CD4 memory, two CD8 naive and one CD8 memory plate per donor. Study-wide results and limits: An expected dependence of interdonor clonotype sharing on sequencing depth was noted. It was the non-shared clonotypes that had lower generation probabilities than clonotypes shared by all four donors.

Authors' analysis steps: Quality scores were absent from the junction-only immunoSEQ sequences, so filtering differed. Repertoires were generated with immunoSEQ multiplex PCR, while TCRdb's copy carries only in-frame clones and drops some. V, J and clone size reflect that table, while D and trimming were determined from the DNA. Of 1.5 million to 2.5 million clones listed, about 95% are singletons. Germline CDR1 is PRHDT and CDR2 is FYEKMQ (reference sequence). This CDR3 spans 13 amino acids. J lost 11 bases, V lost 4 bases, and 3 bases had no gene match. The genes are TRBV13 and TRBJ2-7; TRBD2 matches 15 bases. The sample taken for sequencing was naive CD8+ T cells sorted from blood. This receptor was identified in a man aged 18-30 years in good health. CDR3 in DNA: TGTGCCAGCAGCTCCGGACTAGCGGGAGGGGAGTACTTC. It is translated as CASSSGLAGGEYF.